Listed below are T cell receptor beta chains from one sample, sequenced in a study of human T cells and chemical hapten exposure. TCRdb passed the 5' RACE reads through MiXCR, listing each CDR3 protein once. The sample gives about 140,000 distinct CDR3 sequences, 3.5% to 5% of which show up once; around 1.4% is in the top ten. All receptors come from a female donor in good health. The CDR3 runs from the conserved cysteine through the conserved F or W. Fields, in order: clone size, J gene, V gene, D gene, CDR3 protein. A D gene is named only where the DNA matches it firmly. Clone sizes are shown as once, few or many counts, or a class when the clone is expanded.

clone size: many
J gene: TRBJ1-4
V gene: TRBV9
D gene: .
CDR3 protein: CASSPRWSGGGEKLFF

clone size: few
J gene: TRBJ2-7
V gene: TRBV6-1
D gene: .
CDR3 protein: CASRTGTFYEQYF

clone size: many
J gene: TRBJ2-3
V gene: TRBV5-1
D gene: .
CDR3 protein: CASSEFTDGRTDTQYF

clone size: many
J gene: TRBJ2-3
V gene: TRBV18
D gene: .
CDR3 protein: CASSPVVGTDTQYF

clone size: few
J gene: TRBJ2-7
V gene: TRBV4-3
D gene: .
CDR3 protein: CASSRSAGGHYEQYF

clone size: many
J gene: TRBJ2-1
V gene: TRBV12-3/TRBV12-4
D gene: .
CDR3 protein: CASSTERTYNEQFF

clone size: many
J gene: TRBJ1-2
V gene: TRBV20-1
D gene: TRBD1
CDR3 protein: CSAPQREGARYGYTF

clone size: many
J gene: TRBJ2-7
V gene: TRBV5-6
D gene: TRBD2
CDR3 protein: CASSLAPSGDGVSYEQYF

clone size: many
J gene: TRBJ2-3
V gene: TRBV5-6
D gene: .
CDR3 protein: CASSFRQHATDTQYF

clone size: many
J gene: TRBJ1-6
V gene: TRBV21-1
D gene: .
CDR3 protein: CASRRAPCYNSPLHF

clone size: many
J gene: TRBJ2-1
V gene: TRBV4-3
D gene: TRBD2
CDR3 protein: CASSQDSFGLAGGYNEQFF